Sequencing of this TCR beta chain was carried out in a study of T cell responses to AZD1222 COVID-19 vaccine. Study results and limitations: After two AZD1222 doses, spike-specific TCR breadth and depth rose versus day 0. The donor cohort was predominantly white British with a female majority, and clonal diversity may have been underestimated.

Of note for this clone: Its antigen is currently unknown.

Assay: immunoSEQ multiplex PCR; the TCRdb copy retains only in-frame clones and omits some. The table shows 140,000 to 150,000 clones, with around 87% occurring only once. Source: peripheral blood, taken on day 0 of AZD1222 vaccination. This receptor was taken from an adult in good health.

The chain's CDR3 is CASSFQGGQPQHF. The CDR3 DNA reads TGCGCCAGCAGCTTCCAGGGAGGTCAGCCCCAGCATTTT. V is TRBV5-1 and J is TRBJ1-5, with D maybe TRBD1 (5 bases). Germline CDR1 SGHRS, CDR2 YFSETQ. The CDR3 runs to 13 residues. The ends were cut back, 2 bases at V and 6 bases at J, with 9 bases in the middle.